The clone carrying this TCR beta chain was seen at least ten times. The target antigen is unknown. Researchers turned away patients with other autoimmune diseases, uncontrolled infections, pregnancy or lactation. Clinical symptoms, serum thyroxine, TRAb, thyroid ultrasound and orbital computed tomography determined diagnosis. This sample stems from a study of Graves' ophthalmopathy and Graves' hyperthyroidism. J lost 7 bases, V lost 6 bases, and 7 bases had no gene match. The CDR3 has 13 residues. In germline, CDR1 is KGHSH, CDR2 LQKENI. Amplification targeted the TCR beta CDR3 regions, with RNA transcripts as the source material. Amplification began with first-round RT-PCR using HTBI primers, then second-round multiplex PCR was performed. TCRdb reprocessed the multiplex PCR reads via MiXCR and lists one record per CDR3 protein. The repertoire holds 300,000 to 400,000 distinct CDR3 sequences, roughly 15% seen once, with 9% to 15% in the top ten.

Study observations and caveats: Sensitivity reached roughly 70% and specificity roughly 72% when the model predicted ophthalmopathy progression.

Sample: peripheral blood. The sequence was obtained from an adult man with Graves' ophthalmopathy. This chain connects TRBV18 to TRBJ1-2, with TRBD1 matching over 8 bases. The CDR3 region has the DNA TGTGCCAGCTCCGTTGACAGGGGTGCTGGCTACACCTTC. As protein: CASSVDRGAGYTF.